This is a list of T cell receptor beta chains from one sample in a study of blood T cell repertoires in COVID-19. Clones were read by immunoSEQ multiplex PCR, and TCRdb kept only the in-frame ones, dropping some. This repertoire shows over 350,000 clones, around 90% found once; its top ten account for 1.5% to 2%. Material: PBMCs or T cells enriched from blood (not recorded which). Every receptor here comes from a woman aged 18 to 35 with acute COVID-19. Both conserved end residues are trimmed from each CDR3. Rows give clone size only sometimes, using once, few, many, or a class for an expanded clone.

TRBJ1-4 | TRBV6-2/TRBV6-3 | - | ASSLDITTNEKLF
TRBJ2-5 | TRBV2 | - | ASQKETQY
TRBJ1-2 | TRBV12-5 | - | ASGGQGRYT
TRBJ1-2 | TRBV27 | - | ASSLSPGYGYT
TRBJ1-4 | TRBV19 | - | ASMSTTNEKLF
TRBJ1-4 | TRBV7-9 | - | ASRRGSNEKLF
TRBJ1-3 | TRBV6-5 | once | ASSYSDAPFGTIY
TRBJ1-2 | TRBV6-5 | - | ASNRQGGNNYGYT
TRBJ1-3 | TRBV23-1 | - | ASQWERMLNTIY
TRBJ1-4 | TRBV4-1 | - | ASSPVALNEKLF
TRBJ2-7 | TRBV5-6 | - | ASSQGLAGPKGVYEQY
TRBJ2-3 | TRBV18 | - | ASSRGTSGGARGDTQY
TRBJ1-2 | TRBV2 | - | ASILNRDNYGYT
TRBJ2-4 | TRBV20-1 | - | SAGLQGPQY
TRBJ2-1 | TRBV12-5 | - | ASGLGGRNNEQF
TRBJ2-2 | TRBV19 | - | ASSIQQGSTGELF
TRBJ2-2 | TRBV9 | - | ASSPYGATGELF
TRBJ1-6 | TRBV2 | - | ASGQQAAYNSPLH
TRBJ1-4 | TRBV7-9 | - | ASSLDRGRGNEKLF
TRBJ2-1 | TRBV21-1 | - | ASMGGLAFGEQF
TRBJ1-6 | TRBV11-2 | few | ASSLVGRLDSPLH
TRBJ1-2 | TRBV29-1 | - | SVERTGGGYGYT
TRBJ2-1 | TRBV3-1/TRBV3-2 | once | ASSPFGGGGTYNEQF
TRBJ1-2 | TRBV3-1/TRBV3-2 | - | ASSPITGEGYT
TRBJ1-1 | TRBV19 | - | ASSRDRGRFDTEAF
TRBJ2-2 | TRBV23-1 | - | ASSQPYPTRDKIDGNTGELF
TRBJ2-4 | TRBV2 | - | ASSESVSSTKNIQY
TRBJ2-5 | TRBV20-1 | - | SASAGEETQY
TRBJ1-5 | TRBV2 | - | ASSEALRRVGQPQH
TRBJ2-1 | TRBV27 | - | ASRLAGGSYNEQF
TRBJ1-5 | TRBV3-1/TRBV3-2 | - | ASSQDLNGQPQH
TRBJ1-1 | TRBV19 | - | ASSERLTGVRTEAF
TRBJ1-2 | TRBV27 | once | ASSSLGQGLHYGYT
TRBJ2-2 | TRBV11-2 | - | ASSLDHAGELF
TRBJ1-1 | TRBV9 | - | ASSPGVGPNTEAF
TRBJ2-1 | TRBV4-1 | once | ASSRSPGLAGVEEQF
TRBJ1-2 | TRBV20-1 | - | SASWTGRSENT
TRBJ1-1 | TRBV12-5 | - | ASGSVEREAF
TRBJ2-7 | TRBV27 | - | ASSTGTGLSYEQY
TRBJ1-4 | TRBV28 | few | ASKAASNEKLF
TRBJ2-1 | TRBV10-2 | - | ASSERTSEYNEQF
TRBJ2-2 | TRBV2 | - | ASSGLAGATNTGELF
TRBJ1-1 | TRBV28 | few | ASSSGQGRIEAF
TRBJ1-5 | TRBV2 | - | ASSGQLNQPQH
TRBJ1-3 | TRBV28 | - | ASSLFAGGRGNTIY
TRBJ2-1 | TRBV6-5 | - | ASSSRGSYNEQF
TRBJ2-7 | TRBV10-1 | - | ASSALAGGLNNEQY
TRBJ2-7 | TRBV11-2 | - | ASSLYYEQY
TRBJ1-2 | TRBV7-9 | - | ASSSMQGLSNYGYT
TRBJ2-7 | TRBV11-3 | - | ASSRGTVTYEQY
TRBJ2-7 | TRBV25-1 | - | ASSAYILSEQY
TRBJ1-2 | TRBV30 | - | AWSQFAGYT
TRBJ1-5 | TRBV20-1 | - | SASGGQPQH